This TCR beta chain comes out of a study of blood T cell repertoires in COVID-19. This CDR3 has 11 amino acids. The germline V and J ends were trimmed by 0 bases and 6 bases, with 3 bases remaining between them. Looked up from germline, CDR1 is LGHDT and CDR2 is YNNKEL (reference sequence). Authors' data handling: Reference gene primer amplification gave nucleated cell count estimates. The data were produced by immunoSEQ multiplex PCR, yet TCRdb's version contains in-frame clones alone and is incomplete. The V and J calls and clone size were taken over from that table, and D and trimming were inferred from the DNA. The repertoire has some 110,000 clones, approximately 80% of them found once; the top ten carry 2% to 3%.

This chain joins TRBV3-1 (or the pseudogene TRBV3-2) and TRBJ2-7; D gene ambiguous. The specimen was peripheral blood. This clonotype originated in a man aged 50-60 years with acute or convalescent COVID-19. The DNA of the CDR3 is TGTGCCAGCAGCCAAGAGGCCGAGCAGTACTTC. Translated: CASSQEAEQYF.